This TCR beta chain is from a study of blood T cell repertoires in COVID-19. Background on the study: COVID-19 samples collected from the United States, Italy and Spain covered acute and convalescent phases. T cells, B-cell-depleted T cells, or PBMCs supplied cDNA or gDNA.

The junction had 8 bases not matched to a gene; V was cut back by 5 bases and J by 1 base. The CDR3 has 15 residues. CDR1 is MDHEN, CDR2 SYDVKM, per germline. As processed by the authors: Amplification of reference gene primers was used by the study to estimate nucleated cell counts. Method: immunoSEQ multiplex PCR; TCRdb's copy keeps in-frame clones and lacks some. The V and J calls and the clone size are those of that table, but D and trimming were determined from the DNA. Altogether about 180,000 clones are present, 86% being singletons, with the ten largest covering 2.9%. J is TRBJ2-7 and V is TRBV28; 7 nucleotides agree with TRBD2. This receptor was identified in a woman in her twenties or thirties with active or convalescent COVID-19. Sequenced sample: peripheral blood. In nucleotides, the CDR3 is TGTGCCAGCAGTCCCGTAGCGGGCCCTTCCTACGAGCAGTACTTC. Translating it yields CASSPVAGPSYEQYF.